This T cell receptor (beta chain) came from a study of graft-versus-host responses after intestinal transplantation. Study-wide background: Tacrolimus and steroids were given for around 3 years to all recipients after anti-thymocyte globulin induction.

Clones were read by immunoSEQ multiplex PCR, and TCRdb kept only the in-frame ones, dropping some. This sample has about 14,000 clones; 77% occur once, and the top ten carry 3.9%. Graft specimens yielded both intraepithelial and lamina propria lymphocytes. In this sample, this clone turned up a few times. CDR3 length: 17 amino acids. Germline V lookup: CDR1 MGHRA, CDR2 YSYEKL. V trimming: 5 bases; J trimming: 4 bases; junction bases outside the gene matches: 5. The rearrangement uses TRBV4-1 and TRBJ2-1; 16 bases fit TRBD2. This clonotype originated in a human patient who received an intestinal transplant, so some T cells may come from the graft donor. The source material was ileum tissue, sampled approximately 27 days after intestinal transplant. CDR3 loop: CASSGGTSGGVYNEQFF. The CDR3 region has the DNA TGCGCCAGCAGCGGCGGGACTAGCGGGGGGGTGTACAATGAGCAGTTCTTC.